The 30 T cell receptor beta chains in this list originate from one sample, sequenced in a study of immune heterogeneity within non-small cell lung tumors. Bulk tumor genomic DNA was the template, and each sample received around 650 ng. Several widely spaced biopsies per primary tumor were taken during surgery. It was patients with untreated, newly diagnosed non-small cell lung cancer who underwent curative surgery. Multiplex PCR was performed with 32 V and 13 J primers, and it amplified TCR beta CDR3. TCRdb used MiXCR to reprocess the multiplex PCR reads, holding one entry per CDR3 protein. The sample records around 11,000 distinct CDR3 sequences, approximately 21% being singletons. The specimen sequenced was lung tumor tissue. These receptors came from a man aged 55 to 69 with non-small cell lung cancer.

There are a few counts of this clonotype. The rearrangement uses TRBV11-2 and TRBJ1-5; D may be TRBD1 (5 bases). This CDR3 is 14 amino acids long. Per the germline V gene, CDR1 is SGHAT and CDR2 is FQNNGV. V lost 1 base and J 8 bases, leaving 12 bases between the germline ends. The CDR3 region has the DNA TGTGCCAGCAGCTTAGTTGGGACTGATAAGCCCCAGCATTTT. Translation gives CASSLVGTDKPQHF.

This clonotype is judged medium-sized. The genes are TRBV7-3 and TRBJ2-1; 10 bases match TRBD2. J was trimmed by 4 bases and V by 2 bases; bases with no gene match: 2. The CDR3 runs 15 residues. Germline V gene lookup returns CDR1 SGHTA and CDR2 FQGTGA. The CDR3 loop is CASSLLAGVYNEQFF. In DNA, the CDR3 is TGTGCCAGCAGCTTACTAGCGGGGGTATACAATGAGCAGTTCTTC.

This clonotype was detected once. A read error may be the cause here, since a much bigger clone is one base away. The CDR3 sequence is CATSRGHLTDPTQPQHF. For the CDR3, the DNA is TGTGCCACCAGCAGAGGGCACTTGACGGATCCCACTCAGCCCCAGCATTTT. This rearrangement joins TRBV15 to TRBJ1-5; D remains unclear. Germline lookup yields CDR1 LNHNV and CDR2 YYDKDF (reference sequence). The CDR3 runs to 17 residues. V shed 1 base and J shed 6 bases, with 19 bases lying between them.

This clonotype appeared a few times. The gene calls are TRBV2 and TRBJ1-5; 9 positions match TRBD1. In germline, CDR1 is SNHLY, CDR2 FYNNEI. This CDR3 region has 13 residues. Trimming cost V 6 bases and J 11 bases; bases outside gene matches: 8. CDR3 protein: CASRDRGYSTQHF. The CDR3 DNA follows: TGTGCCAGCAGGGACAGGGGCTATTCAACCCAGCATTTT.

By share, this clonotype ranks as medium-sized. The V and J genes are TRBV12-3 or TRBV12-4 and TRBJ2-3; D is uncertain. The CDR3 sequence is 14 residues long. Trimming stripped 2 bases from V and 4 bases from J, with 10 bases between. CDR3 in amino acids: CASSLIDLADTQYF. In DNA, the CDR3 is TGTGCCAGCAGTTTAATTGACTTGGCAGATACGCAGTATTTT.

This clonotype has at least ten counts. The genes are TRBV5-1 and TRBJ2-1; D is ambiguous. Trimming left V 3 bases short and J 4 bases short, with 11 bases between. Germline CDR1 reads SGHRS; CDR2 reads YFSETQ. The CDR3 is 14 residues long. The CDR3 here is CASSSSLSYNEQFF. The CDR3 DNA reads TGCGCCAGCAGCTCCTCCCTCTCATACAATGAGCAGTTCTTC.

This clonotype has only a few counts. This sequence joins TRBV3-1 and TRBJ2-7, with 8 bases identical to TRBD2. This CDR3 has 15 residues. After removal of 5 bases from V and 6 bases from J, the junction contained 12 bases not matched to a gene. Germline CDR1 reads LGHDT; CDR2 reads YNNKEL (reference sequence). The CDR3, as DNA: TGTGCCAGCAGCAAACCGGGACTAGTGAGGAGCGAGCAGTACTTC. Residues: CASSKPGLVRSEQYF.

There are many counts of this clonotype. The chain employs TRBV28 and TRBJ1-1; D may be TRBD1 (6 bases). Germline V gene lookup returns CDR1 MDHEN and CDR2 SYDVKM. V was cut by 3 bases and J by 3 bases, with 17 bases left in between. The CDR3 has 16 amino acids. This chain's CDR3 is CASSFPRGRYDTEAFF. The CDR3 DNA reads TGTGCCAGCAGTTTCCCCAGGGGCAGGTACGACACTGAAGCTTTCTTT.

V gene TRBV7-2 combines with J gene TRBJ2-7; D possibly corresponds to TRBD1 (6 bases). CDR1 and CDR2 (germline): SGHTA, FQGNSA. The V end was cut by 6 bases, the J end by 5 bases, with 20 bases between. The CDR3 spans 15 residues. CDR3 DNA sequence: TGTGCCAGCAGAAAAATAACTTGGGGGCTGGACGAGCAGTACTTC. Translating gives CASRKITWGLDEQYF.

This clonotype rates as medium-sized. V usage is TRBV5-1 and J usage is TRBJ1-1; TRBD1 agrees at 9 bases. This CDR3 is 16 amino acids long. The germline CDR1 and CDR2 sequences are SGHRS and YFSETQ. The V gene end was trimmed by 5 bases and the J gene end by 5 bases; junction bases not matched to a gene: 13. CDR3 protein: CASREDGTGGRTEAFF. CDR3 DNA sequence: TGCGCCAGCAGAGAAGATGGAACAGGGGGCCGGACTGAAGCTTTCTTT.

The chain carries TRBV24-1 and TRBJ2-6, with D unresolved. Germline lookup yields CDR1 KGHDR and CDR2 SFDVKD. This CDR3 is 13 amino acids long. The V and J ends lost 9 bases and 1 base respectively, with 6 bases between them. The CDR3 here is CATGTSGANVLTF. In DNA, the CDR3 is TGTGCCACCGGAACATCTGGGGCCAACGTCCTGACTTTC.

Sample share makes this clonotype medium-sized (0.01 to 0.1%). J is TRBJ2-7 and V is TRBV6-6; TRBD2 matches at 10 bases. V gave up 2 bases and J gave up 7 bases; unmatched junction bases: 5. Germline lookup yields CDR1 MNHNY and CDR2 SVGAGI (reference sequence). The CDR3 totals 14 residues. CDR3 amino acids: CASSYKVAGGEQYF. DNA for the CDR3: TGTGCCAGCAGTTACAAGGTAGCGGGAGGAGAGCAGTACTTC.

In its sample, this clonotype was seen a few times. This chain connects TRBV6-1 to TRBJ1-1, with D possibly matching TRBD1 (6 bases). This CDR3 spans 14 amino acids. The germline V and J ends were trimmed by 6 bases and 5 bases, with 16 bases remaining between them. Per germline, CDR1 MNHNS and CDR2 SASEGT. DNA for the CDR3: TGTGCCAGCAGGGGGGCGGTAGGGGAAACTGAAGCTTTCTTT. It is translated as CASRGAVGETEAFF.

To note about this clonotype: This may be a read error, as it is one base from a much larger clone. The gene calls are TRBV2 and TRBJ1-1; D might be TRBD1 (5 bases). This CDR3 contains 15 residues. Germline V gene data show CDR1 as SNHLY and CDR2 as FYNNEI. CDR3 coding DNA: TGTGCCGGCAGTGGGACCCAGGATGGTAGCACTGAAGCTTTCTTT. Its protein product is CAGSGTQDGSTEAFF. Full variable domain (rest looked up from reference TRBV2 and TRBJ1-1): EPEVTQTPSHQVTQMGQEVILRCVPISNHLYFYWYRQILGQKVEFLVSFYNNEISEKSEIFDDQFSVERPDGSNFTLKIRSTKLEDSAMYFCAGSGTQDGSTEAFFGQGTRLTVV.

Within the sample, this clonotype is medium-sized (0.01 to 0.1%). The chain uses TRBV7-3 and TRBJ1-2; D is perhaps TRBD1 (5 bases). In germline, CDR1 is SGHTA, CDR2 FQGTGA. The CDR3 sequence is 16 residues long. With 4 bases removed from V and 1 base from J, the gap between germline ends came to 16 bases. This CDR3 reads CASSSSPGRLNYGYTF. CDR3 in DNA: TGTGCCAGCAGCTCAAGCCCGGGACGCCTTAACTATGGCTACACCTTC.

By sample share, this clonotype is medium-sized. This sequence joins TRBV30 and TRBJ2-5; no clear D. The ends were cut back, 2 bases at V and 0 bases at J, with 7 bases in the middle. The germline CDR1 and CDR2 sequences are GTSNPN and SVGIG (reference sequence). The CDR3 runs to 13 residues. CDR3 nucleotides: TGTGCCTGGAGTCTACAGTACCAAGAGACCCAGTACTTC. Encoded protein: CAWSLQYQETQYF.

This chain uses TRBV3-1 with TRBJ1-2; D not certain. V lost 1 base, J lost 3 bases, and 9 bases lay in between. Germline CDR1 reads LGHDT; CDR2 reads YNNKEL (reference sequence). CDR3 size: 14 residues. CDR3 sequence: CASSQGQADYGYTF. The DNA for the CDR3 is TGTGCCAGCAGCCAAGGGCAGGCCGACTATGGCTACACCTTC.

Judged by abundance, this clonotype is medium-sized (0.01 to 0.1%). The chain links TRBV12-3 or TRBV12-4 to TRBJ2-7; unclear D gene. The V end was cut by 8 bases, the J end by 4 bases, with 9 bases between. This CDR3 comprises 11 residues. The CDR3 is CASGKQYEQYF. DNA for the CDR3: TGTGCCAGCGGGAAGCAATACGAGCAGTACTTC.

This clonotype was seen many times. The chain has TRBV19 and TRBJ1-2; TRBD1 matches at 12 bases. The length of the CDR3 is 16 residues. Germline trimming cut 3 bases from V and 8 bases from J; bases unmatched to any gene: 10. Looked up from germline, CDR1 is LNHDA and CDR2 is SQIVND (reference sequence). DNA for the CDR3: TGTGCCAGTAGTATCTGGTCGGGGACAGGGGGCATCGGCTACACCTTC. Translated, it gives CASSIWSGTGGIGYTF.

As to this clonotype: Sequence at one end of the junction differs from germline and may be a read error. The chain links TRBV7-3 to TRBJ2-1; maybe TRBD1 (6 bases). Germline V lookup: CDR1 SGHTA, CDR2 FQGTGA. The CDR3 runs to 12 residues. The CDR3 region has the DNA TGCGCCAGCAGCTCTGCAGGGGTGGAGCAGTTCTTC. Amino acid sequence: CASSSAGVEQFF.

There are a few counts of this clonotype. The DNA of the CDR3 is TGTGCCAGTAGCGACAGAAACCGGGACACTGAAGCTTTCTTT. This sequence encodes CASSDRNRDTEAFF. The rearrangement links TRBV19 to TRBJ1-1, with a weak D call TRBD1 (5 bases). Germline V CDR1 and CDR2: LNHDA, SQIVND (reference sequence). V lost 6 bases and J lost 3, with 14 bases in between. The CDR3 totals 14 residues.

This clonotype was seen a few times. V is TRBV30 and J is TRBJ1-1; D is possibly TRBD1 (6 bases). The germline gives CDR1 GTSNPN, CDR2 SVGIG (reference sequence). This CDR3 is built from 13 residues. V lost 3 bases, J lost 4 bases, and 12 bases lay in between. CDR3 region: CAWSFTRGTEAFF. The CDR3 DNA reads as TGTGCCTGGAGCTTCACCAGGGGCACTGAAGCTTTCTTT. Combining the CDR3 with reference TRBV30 and TRBJ1-1 gives the whole variable domain SQTIHQWPATLVQPVGSPLSLECTVEGTSNPNLYWYRQAAGRGLQLLFYSVGIGQISSEVPQNLSASRPQDRQFILSSKKLLLSDSGFYLCAWSFTRGTEAFFGQGTRLTVV.

As to this clonotype: Sequence at one end of the junction differs from germline and may be a read error. The rearrangement uses TRBV12-3 or TRBV12-4 and TRBJ2-1; D is possibly TRBD1 (5 bases). The CDR3 has 11 amino acids. The CDR3 bases are TGTGCCAGCAGTTCAAGGGGTGAGCATTTCTTC. It specifies CASSSRGEHFF.

This clonotype has only a few counts. This chain uses TRBV7-9 with TRBJ2-1; TRBD2 matches at 10 bases. V shed 7 bases and J 5 bases; nucleotides not matched to a gene: 14. Germline-derived CDR1 and CDR2 are SEHNR and FQNEAQ (reference sequence). There are 17 residues in the CDR3. The CDR3 spells CASNQAGLAGVHNEQFF. The CDR3 region has the DNA TGTGCCAGCAACCAGGCGGGTCTAGCGGGAGTGCACAATGAGCAGTTCTTC.

The CDR3 bases are TGCAGTGCTAGAGTCGGGACCAAATCCTACGAGCAGTACTTC. It specifies CSARVGTKSYEQYF. The chain employs TRBV20-1 and TRBJ2-7; D may be TRBD1 or TRBD2 (5 bases each). CDR3 length: 14 residues. V was clipped by 1 base and J by 1 base, with 11 bases between them. Germline V gene data show CDR1 as DFQATT and CDR2 as SNEGSKA (reference sequence).

This clonotype is termed medium-sized. The CDR3 sequence: CSAGLMDEQFF. In nucleotides, the CDR3 is TGCAGTGCTGGGCTTATGGATGAGCAGTTCTTC. The rearrangement joins TRBV20-1 to TRBJ2-1; D is unclear. CDR1 is DFQATT and CDR2 is SNEGSKA in the germline V gene (reference sequence). Trimming removed 5 bases from V and 8 bases from J, with 10 bases in between. This CDR3 is 11 amino acids long.

This clonotype was picked up a small number of times. CDR3 residues: CASSLPRQTEQYF. CDR3 in DNA: TGTGCCAGCAGCTTACCTCGACAGACCGAGCAGTACTTC. The gene calls are TRBV5-8 and TRBJ2-7; TRBD1 might be the D (5 bases). CDR1 and CDR2 (germline): SGHTS, YDEGEE. The CDR3 spans 13 residues. The V end was cut by 2 bases, the J end by 6 bases, with 12 bases between.

The chain combines TRBV9 with TRBJ1-2; 9 nucleotides agree with TRBD1. The germline V gene has CDR1 SGDLS and CDR2 YYNGEE. V was clipped by 3 bases and J by 2 bases; unmatched bases: 11. This CDR3 is built from 17 residues. The CDR3: CASSEHPYRGLNYGYTF. The CDR3 DNA reads TGTGCCAGCAGCGAGCACCCTTACAGGGGGCTGAACTATGGCTACACCTTC.

The chain combines TRBV6-2 or TRBV6-3 with TRBJ2-7; maybe TRBD2 (6 bases). V lost 6 bases and J lost 6, with 24 bases in between. The germline V gene encodes CDR1 MNHEY and CDR2 SVGEGT. There are 16 residues in the CDR3. This CDR3 is CASSPVATSWVGEQYF. CDR3 DNA sequence: TGTGCCAGCAGCCCAGTGGCCACTAGCTGGGTAGGCGAGCAGTACTTC.

The J gene is TRBJ2-3, the V gene TRBV4-1, with D perhaps TRBD1 (5 bases). CDR1 is MGHRA, CDR2 YSYEKL, per germline. The CDR3 consists of 16 residues. Deletions cut 0 bases from V and 3 bases from J, with 13 bases between. DNA of the CDR3: TGCGCCAGCAGCCAAGATGCACTAACAGGTACAGATACGCAGTATTTT. It encodes CASSQDALTGTDTQYF.